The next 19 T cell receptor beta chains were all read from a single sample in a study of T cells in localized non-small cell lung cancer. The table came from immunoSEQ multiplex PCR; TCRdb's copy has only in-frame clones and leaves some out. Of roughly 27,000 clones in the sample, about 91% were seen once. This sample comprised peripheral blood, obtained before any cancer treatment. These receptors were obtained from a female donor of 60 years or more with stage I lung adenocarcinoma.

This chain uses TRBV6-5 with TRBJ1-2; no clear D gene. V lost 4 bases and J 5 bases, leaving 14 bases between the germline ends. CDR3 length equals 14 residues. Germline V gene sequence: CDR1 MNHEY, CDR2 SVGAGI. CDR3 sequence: CASSSPLDKYGYTF. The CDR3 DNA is TGTGCCAGCAGTTCCCCCCTTGACAAGTATGGCTACACCTTC.

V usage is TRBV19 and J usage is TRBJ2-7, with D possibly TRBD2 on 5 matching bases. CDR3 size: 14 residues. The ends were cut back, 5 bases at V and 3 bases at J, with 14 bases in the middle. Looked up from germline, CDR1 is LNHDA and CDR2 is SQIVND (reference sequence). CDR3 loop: CASSPQTGIYEQYF. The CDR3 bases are TGTGCCAGTAGTCCTCAGACGGGGATCTACGAGCAGTACTTC.

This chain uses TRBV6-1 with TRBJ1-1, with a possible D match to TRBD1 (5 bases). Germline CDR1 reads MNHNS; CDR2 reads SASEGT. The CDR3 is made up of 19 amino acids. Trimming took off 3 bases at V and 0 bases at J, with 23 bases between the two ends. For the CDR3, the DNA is TGTGCCAGCAGTGAGTTTACCGGAGGGGCACGGTCCCTGAACACTGAAGCTTTCTTT. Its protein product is CASSEFTGGARSLNTEAFF.

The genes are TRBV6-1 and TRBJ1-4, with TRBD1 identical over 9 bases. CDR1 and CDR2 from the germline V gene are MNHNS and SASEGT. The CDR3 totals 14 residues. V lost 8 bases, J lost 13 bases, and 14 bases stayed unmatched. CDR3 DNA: TGTGCCAGCGGGAACCGGGACAGGGTCTTTCCACTGTTTTTT. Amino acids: CASGNRDRVFPLFF.

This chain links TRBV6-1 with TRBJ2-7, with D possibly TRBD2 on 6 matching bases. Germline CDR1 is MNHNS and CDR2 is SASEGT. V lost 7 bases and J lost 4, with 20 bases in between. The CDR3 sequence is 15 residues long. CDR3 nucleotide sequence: TGTGCCAGCACTCCGGGACTCGGAGGGGCTTACGAGCAGTACTTC. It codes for CASTPGLGGAYEQYF.

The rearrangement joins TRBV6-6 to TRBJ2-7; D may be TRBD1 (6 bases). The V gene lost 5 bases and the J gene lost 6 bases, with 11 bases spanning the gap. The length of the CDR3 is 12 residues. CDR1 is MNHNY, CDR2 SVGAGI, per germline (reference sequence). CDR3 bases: TGTGCCAGCAGTCACAGGGTAGGCGAGCAGTACTTC. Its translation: CASSHRVGEQYF.

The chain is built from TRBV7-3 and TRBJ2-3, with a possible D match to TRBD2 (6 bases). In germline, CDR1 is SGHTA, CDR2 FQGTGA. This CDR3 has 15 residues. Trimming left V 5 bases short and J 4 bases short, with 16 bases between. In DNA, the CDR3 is TGTGCCAGCAGCCGGGGGTCTGGGAGAGCAGATACGCAGTATTTT. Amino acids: CASSRGSGRADTQYF.

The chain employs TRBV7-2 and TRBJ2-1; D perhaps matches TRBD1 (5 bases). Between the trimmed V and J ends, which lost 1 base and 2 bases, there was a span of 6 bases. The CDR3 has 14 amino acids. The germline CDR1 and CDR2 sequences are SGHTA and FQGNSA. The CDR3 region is CASSLEGAYNEQFF. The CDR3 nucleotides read TGTGCCAGCAGCTTAGAAGGGGCCTACAATGAGCAGTTCTTC.

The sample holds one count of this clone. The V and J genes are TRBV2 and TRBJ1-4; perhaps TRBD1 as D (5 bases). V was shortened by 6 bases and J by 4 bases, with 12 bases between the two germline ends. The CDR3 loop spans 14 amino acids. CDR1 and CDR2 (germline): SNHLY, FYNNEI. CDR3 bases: TGTGCCAGCAGCCAGACAGAGATTAATGAAAAACTGTTTTTT. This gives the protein CASSQTEINEKLFF.

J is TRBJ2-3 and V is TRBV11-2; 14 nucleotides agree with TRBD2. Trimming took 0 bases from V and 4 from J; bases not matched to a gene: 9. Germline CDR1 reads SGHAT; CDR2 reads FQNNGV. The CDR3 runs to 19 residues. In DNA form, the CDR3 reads TGTGCCAGCAGCTTAGACTCCGAGGGACTAGCGGGGGCCCCAGATACGCAGTATTTT. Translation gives CASSLDSEGLAGAPDTQYF.

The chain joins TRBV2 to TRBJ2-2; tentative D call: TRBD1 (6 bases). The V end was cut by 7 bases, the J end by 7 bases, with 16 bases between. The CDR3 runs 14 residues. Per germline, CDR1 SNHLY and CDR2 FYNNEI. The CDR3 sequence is CASNTRPGDGELFF. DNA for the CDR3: TGTGCCAGCAACACGAGGCCAGGGGACGGGGAGCTGTTTTTT.

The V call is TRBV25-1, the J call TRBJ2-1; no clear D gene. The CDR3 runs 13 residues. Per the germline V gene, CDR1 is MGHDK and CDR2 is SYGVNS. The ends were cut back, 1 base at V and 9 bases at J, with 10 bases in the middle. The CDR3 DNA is TGTGCCAGCAGTGAATTAGTGGGTGGTGAGCAGTTCTTC. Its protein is CASSELVGGEQFF.

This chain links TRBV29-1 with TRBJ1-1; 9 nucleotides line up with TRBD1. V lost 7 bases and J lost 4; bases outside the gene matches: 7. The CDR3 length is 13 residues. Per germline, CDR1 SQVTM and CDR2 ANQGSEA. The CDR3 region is CSALGQGRTEAFF. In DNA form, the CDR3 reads TGCAGCGCCCTGGGACAGGGTCGCACTGAAGCTTTCTTT.

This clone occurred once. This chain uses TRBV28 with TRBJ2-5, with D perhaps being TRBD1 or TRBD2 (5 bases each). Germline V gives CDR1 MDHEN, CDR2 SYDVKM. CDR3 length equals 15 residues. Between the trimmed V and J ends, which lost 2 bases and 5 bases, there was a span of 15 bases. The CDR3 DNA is TGTGCCAGCAGTTTAGGGGGAGAGGTCGGGGAGACCCAGTACTTC. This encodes CASSLGGEVGETQYF.

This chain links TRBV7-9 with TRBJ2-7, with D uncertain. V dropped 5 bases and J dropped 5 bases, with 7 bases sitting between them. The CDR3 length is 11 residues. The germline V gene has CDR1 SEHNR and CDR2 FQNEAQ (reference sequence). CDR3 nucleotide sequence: TGTGCCAGCAGCGCCCAGGACGAGCAGTACTTC. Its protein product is CASSAQDEQYF.

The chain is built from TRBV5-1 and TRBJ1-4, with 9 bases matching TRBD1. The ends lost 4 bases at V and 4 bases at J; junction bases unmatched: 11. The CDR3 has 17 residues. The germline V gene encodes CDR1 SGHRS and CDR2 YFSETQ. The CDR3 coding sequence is TGCGCCAGCAGCCTCGGGACAGGGTTGCATGATAATGAAAAACTGTTTTTT. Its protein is CASSLGTGLHDNEKLFF.

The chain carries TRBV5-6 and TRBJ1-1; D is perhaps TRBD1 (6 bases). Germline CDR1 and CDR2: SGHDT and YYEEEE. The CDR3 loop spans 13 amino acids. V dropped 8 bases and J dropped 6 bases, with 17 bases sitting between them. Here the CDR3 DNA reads TGTGCCAGTCGATGGTGGGGGGCAGCTGAAGCTTTCTTT. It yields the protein CASRWWGAAEAFF.

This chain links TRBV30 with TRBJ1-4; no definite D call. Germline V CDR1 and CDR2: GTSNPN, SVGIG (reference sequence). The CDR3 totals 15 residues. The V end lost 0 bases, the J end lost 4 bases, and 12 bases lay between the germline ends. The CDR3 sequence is CAWSVQPRGNEKLFF. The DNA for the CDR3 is TGTGCCTGGAGTGTACAGCCCCGGGGTAATGAAAAACTGTTTTTT.

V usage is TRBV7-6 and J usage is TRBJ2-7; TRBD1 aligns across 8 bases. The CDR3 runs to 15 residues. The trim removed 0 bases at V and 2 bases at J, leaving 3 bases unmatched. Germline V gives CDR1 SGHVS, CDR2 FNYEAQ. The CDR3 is CASSLAGTGPYEQYF. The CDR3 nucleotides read TGTGCCAGCAGCTTAGCTGGGACAGGACCCTACGAGCAGTACTTC.